A single TCR beta chain is shown here with its context. Germline V gene data show CDR1 as LNHDA and CDR2 as SQIVND (reference sequence). Trimming stripped 2 bases from V and 6 bases from J, with 16 bases between. CDR3 length: 16 amino acids. This specimen belongs to a study of blood T cell repertoires in COVID-19. The overall study: The cDNA or gDNA used as material had been derived from T cells, B-cell-depleted T cells, or PBMCs.

Original analysis: Estimates of nucleated cell counts were drawn from the amplification of reference gene primers. Profiling relied on immunoSEQ multiplex PCR, and the TCRdb table lists in-frame clones only, not all of them. Clone size and the V and J calls come from that table; the DNA yielded D and trimming. The sample holds 200,000 or so clones, 70% to 85% seen once. The rearrangement uses TRBV19 and TRBJ1-4; D perhaps matches TRBD1 (5 bases). The sequence came from a human donor with acute or convalescent COVID-19. The donor label of this sample is uncertain. Sequenced input: peripheral blood. CDR3 region: CASSISPDSTYEKLFF. Written as DNA, the CDR3 is TGTGCCAGTAGTATATCGCCCGACAGTACCTATGAAAAACTGTTTTTT. The full variable domain, in which reference TRBV19 and TRBJ1-4 provide the parts outside the CDR3, is DGGITQSPKYLFRKEGQNVTLSCEQNLNHDAMYWYRQDPGQGLRLIYYSQIVNDFQKGDIAEGYSVSREKKESFPLTVTSAQKNPTAFYLCASSISPDSTYEKLFFGSGTQLSVL.